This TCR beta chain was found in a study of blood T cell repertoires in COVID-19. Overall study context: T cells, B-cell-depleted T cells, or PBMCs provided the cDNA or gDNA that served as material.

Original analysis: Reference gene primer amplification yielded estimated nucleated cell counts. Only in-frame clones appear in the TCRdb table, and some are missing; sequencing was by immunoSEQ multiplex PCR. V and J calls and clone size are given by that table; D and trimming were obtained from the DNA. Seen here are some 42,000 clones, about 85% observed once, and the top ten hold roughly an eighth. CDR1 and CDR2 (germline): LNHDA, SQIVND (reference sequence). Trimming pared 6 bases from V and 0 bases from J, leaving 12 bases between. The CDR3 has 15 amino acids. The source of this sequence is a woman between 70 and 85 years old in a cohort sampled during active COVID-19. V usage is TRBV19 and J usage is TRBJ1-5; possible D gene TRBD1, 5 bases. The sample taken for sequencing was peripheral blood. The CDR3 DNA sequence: TGTGCCAGTAGCCCGGGGGAGTATAGCAATCAGCCCCAGCATTTT. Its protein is CASSPGEYSNQPQHF.